This T cell receptor beta chain was retrieved from a study of T cell repertoires in cytomegalovirus infection. Germline V CDR1 and CDR2: SGHTA, FQGNSA. The CDR3 has 14 residues. Trimming took off 3 bases at V and 0 bases at J, with 6 bases between the two ends. Study-wide points: Dominant in the ex vivo response were TCR beta clonotypes restricted by HLA-C and specific for CMV. Adding up the frequency of public TCR beta families identified people who carried CMV plus the relevant HLA.

From the reads, TCRdb called clonotypes with MiXCR, one entry per CDR3 protein. The sample has about 78,000 distinct CDR3 sequences; 35% to 50% are singletons. Remarks on this clonotype: Its target is not known.

J is TRBJ1-3 and V is TRBV7-2; unclear D gene. Material: CD8+ T cells from cultured PBMCs, obtained from culture after CMV antigen stimulation. The source is a human donor in good health (CMV status not recorded). Some clones in this sample may be carry-over from other donors' samples. CDR3 loop: CASSFRDSGNTIYF. The CDR3 DNA reads as TGTGCCAGCAGCTTCCGAGACTCTGGAAACACCATATATTTT.